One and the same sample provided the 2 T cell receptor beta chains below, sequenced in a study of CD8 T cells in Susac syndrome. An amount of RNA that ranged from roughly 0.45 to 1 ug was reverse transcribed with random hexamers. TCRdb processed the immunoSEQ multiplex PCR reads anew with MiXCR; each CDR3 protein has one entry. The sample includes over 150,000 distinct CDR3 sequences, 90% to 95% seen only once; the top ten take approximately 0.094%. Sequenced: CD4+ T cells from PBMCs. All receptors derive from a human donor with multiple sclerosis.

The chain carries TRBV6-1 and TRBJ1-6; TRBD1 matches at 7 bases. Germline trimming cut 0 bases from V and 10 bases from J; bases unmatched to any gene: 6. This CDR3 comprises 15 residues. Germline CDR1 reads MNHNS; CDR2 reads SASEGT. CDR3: CASSEAETGKSPLHF. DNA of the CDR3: TGTGCCAGCAGTGAAGCTGAGACAGGGAAATCACCCCTCCACTTT.

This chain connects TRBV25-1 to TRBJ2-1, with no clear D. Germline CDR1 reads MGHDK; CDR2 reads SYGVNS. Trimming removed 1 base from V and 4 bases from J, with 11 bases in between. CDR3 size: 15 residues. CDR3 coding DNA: TGTGCCAGCAGTGAATTGGGCGTTTCTTACAATGAGCAGTTCTTC. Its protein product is CASSELGVSYNEQFF.